This T cell receptor (beta chain) appears in the sequencing data of a study of CD8+ T cells in alopecia areata. Study findings and constraints: In patients, TCRs were shared less clearly than in mice, and HLA may possibly be involved. With tofacitinib ongoing, many expanded lesional clones persisted in both scalp and blood. Tofacitinib significantly brought down scalp clonality and expanded CD8+ clones among top 100.

Isolated RNA was reverse transcribed into cDNA used as the sequencing template. Libraries were prepared by immunoSEQ multiplex PCR; TCRdb keeps only in-frame clonotypes and omits some of them. The sample consists of around 160,000 clones, approximately 57% of them appearing once. Regarding treatment: oral pan-JAK inhibitor, 5-10 mg twice daily. The authors sorted CD4+ and CD8+ T cells from PBMCs. This clone has more than one count but fewer than ten. What it recognizes is unknown. Germline is not matched at one junction end, which may reflect a read error. The sample was CD4+ T cells sorted from blood, taken at week 24, from a patient treated with tofacitinib. The source of this sequence is a human donor with alopecia areata.

CDR3 nucleotide sequence: TGTGCCTGGAGTATCGGAGGGACAGGGCGACATTTT. Encoded protein: CAWSIGGTGRHF. This chain uses TRBV30 with TRBJ2-3; TRBD1 matches 9 bases. This CDR3 is built from 12 residues. Germline CDR1 and CDR2: GTSNPN and SVGIG (reference sequence).